This TCR beta chain was captured by sequencing in a study of human T cells and chemical hapten exposure. Study details: The sensitizing agent was 2% DPC, placed on roughly 2 cm by roughly 2 cm of upper inner arm skin. Notes on the study in general: All donors were alopecia patients, so their immunity may differ from that of healthy people.

One entry per CDR3 protein results from TCRdb running MiXCR on the RACE reads. The top ten clones hold approximately 2.5% of a sample with 190,000 or so distinct CDR3 sequences, roughly a quarter of them seen once. V was trimmed by 1 base and J by 0 bases, leaving 7 bases between them. Germline values: CDR1 SGHTA, CDR2 FQGNSA. The CDR3 has 15 residues. A note on this clonotype: The antigen is unknown.

Sample time point: patch test 3, about 24 weeks after DPC sensitization. Treatment of the sample: therapeutic diphenylcyclopropenone sensitization with weekly scalp DPC. This specimen consisted of whole blood, obtained in connection with sensitization to the hapten diphenylcyclopropenone (DPC). The chain is built from TRBV7-2 and TRBJ1-5; the D gene is possibly TRBD1 (6 bases). This receptor was obtained from a woman in her 40s with alopecia areata. Some clones in this sample may be carry-over from other donors' samples. The DNA for the CDR3 is TGTGCCAGCAGCTTAGGAGGGGGTAGCAATCAGCCCCAGCATTTT. It encodes CASSLGGGSNQPQHF.